The rows below give T cell receptor beta chains drawn from one sample of a study of T cells after yellow fever vaccination. TCRdb used MiXCR to reprocess the 5' RACE reads, holding one entry per CDR3 protein. Of 100,000 to 150,000 distinct CDR3 sequences in the sample, 6.5% to 8% are singletons; the top ten hold roughly 2.6%. Sequenced material: CD4+ T cells sorted from PBMCs, taken approximately 11 days after the first yellow fever vaccination. These receptors were collected from a young man who received the YFV17D yellow fever vaccine. Each CDR3 is given with its conserved first and last residue. The D gene is left open where the match is weak. Some rows mark clone size as missing; the rest say once, few, many or name a class of expanded clone.

D gene	J gene	V gene	clone size	CDR3 protein	CDR3 DNA
NA	TRBJ1-1	TRBV7-9	many	CASSSGGINTEAFF	TGTGCCAGCAGCTCCGGCGGGATAAACACTGAAGCTTTCTTT
NA	TRBJ1-5	TRBV27	NA	CASSLRGLPNQPQHF	TGTGCCAGCAGTTTAAGGGGACTCCCGAATCAGCCCCAGCATTTT
NA	TRBJ2-7	TRBV5-1	few	CASSLAGGRSDSYEQYF	TGCGCCAGCAGCTTGGCCGGGGGCAGGAGTGACTCCTACGAGCAGTACTTC
NA	TRBJ2-1	TRBV5-1	few	CASSLAAGTYNEQFF	TGCGCCAGCAGCTTGGCGGCAGGGACCTACAATGAGCAGTTCTTC
NA	TRBJ2-3	TRBV5-1	many	CASSSTLDTDTQYF	TGCGCCAGCAGCTCTACACTAGATACAGATACGCAGTATTTT
TRBD2	TRBJ2-5	TRBV4-3	many	CASSQGSGGHQETQYF	TGCGCCAGCAGCCAAGGTAGCGGGGGTCACCAAGAGACCCAGTACTTC
NA	TRBJ2-1	TRBV14	many	CASSPSGPGAIEQFF	TGTGCCAGCAGCCCGTCTGGACCGGGGGCGATTGAGCAGTTCTTC
NA	TRBJ2-1	TRBV20-1	many	CSARNPQISYNEQFF	TGCAGTGCTAGAAACCCCCAGATCTCCTACAATGAGCAGTTCTTC
NA	TRBJ2-3	TRBV20-1	many	CSASLVSSATDTQYF	TGCAGTGCTAGTTTAGTCAGTAGTGCCACAGATACGCAGTATTTT
NA	TRBJ2-1	TRBV7-2	many	CASSLGGWNEQFF	TGTGCCAGCAGCTTAGGGGGCTGGAATGAGCAGTTCTTC
TRBD1	TRBJ2-3	TRBV2	many	CASSQGQGSFTDTQYF	TGTGCCAGCAGTCAAGGACAGGGGTCCTTCACAGATACGCAGTATTTT
NA	TRBJ1-2	TRBV9	many	CASSPRGGGGGYTF	TGTGCCAGCAGCCCTCGTGGGGGTGGCGGTGGCTACACCTTC
NA	TRBJ2-3	TRBV5-5	many	CASGSVGTDTQYF	TGTGCCAGCGGGAGCGTAGGCACAGATACGCAGTATTTT
TRBD2	TRBJ2-7	TRBV6-2/TRBV6-3	many	CASSRLAGSYEQYF	TGTGCCAGCAGCCGACTAGCGGGGTCCTACGAGCAGTACTTC
NA	TRBJ2-3	TRBV7-9	many	CASSLVVADTQYF	TGTGCCAGCAGCTTAGTAGTAGCAGATACGCAGTATTTT
TRBD1	TRBJ2-3	TRBV5-4	few	CASSHGQGPTDTQYF	TGTGCCAGCAGTCACGGACAGGGACCTACAGATACGCAGTATTTT
NA	TRBJ1-5	TRBV2	many	CASNDFGNQPQHF	TGTGCCAGCAATGATTTTGGCAATCAGCCCCAGCATTTT
TRBD1	TRBJ2-3	TRBV18	NA	CASSPLPGQLQYF	TGTGCCAGCTCGCCCCTACCGGGACAGCTGCAGTATTTT
NA	TRBJ1-1	TRBV11-3	NA	CASSLHRNTEAFF	TGTGCCAGCAGCTTACATCGGAACACTGAAGCTTTCTTT
NA	TRBJ2-3	TRBV18	many	CASSPVGPPITDTQYF	TGTGCCAGCTCACCAGTGGGACCCCCCATCACAGATACGCAGTATTTT
TRBD1	TRBJ1-5	TRBV28	many	CASSLTGGIQPQHF	TGTGCCAGCAGTCTCACAGGGGGTATTCAGCCCCAGCATTTT
NA	TRBJ1-1	TRBV7-8	NA	CASSSNRATEAFF	TGTGCCAGCAGCTCCAACAGGGCCACTGAAGCTTTCTTT
TRBD1	TRBJ1-6	TRBV7-3	NA	CASSPQGAGYNSPLHF	TGTGCCAGCAGCCCGCAGGGGGCTGGTTATAATTCACCCCTCCACTTT
NA	TRBJ1-5	TRBV20-1	many	CSASQGPGNQPQHF	TGCAGTGCAAGTCAGGGTCCAGGAAATCAGCCCCAGCATTTT
TRBD1	TRBJ2-3	TRBV20-1	NA	CSAPAEVTGTGKTGTQYF	TGCAGTGCTCCCGCTGAAGTTACCGGGACAGGGAAGACAGGAACGCAGTATTTT
NA	TRBJ2-5	TRBV7-7	few	CASSLYFTQGETQYF	TGTGCTAGCAGCTTATATTTCACCCAGGGAGAGACCCAGTACTTC
NA	TRBJ1-4	TRBV7-9	many	CASSRGFLEKLFF	TGTGCCAGCAGCCGGGGGTTCTTGGAAAAACTGTTTTTT
NA	TRBJ2-3	TRBV3-1	few	CASSQGRRASTDTQYF	TGTGCCAGCAGCCAAGGACGACGAGCGAGCACAGATACGCAGTATTTT
NA	TRBJ2-2	TRBV4-3	many	CASSQRDGQANTGELFF	TGCGCCAGCAGCCAACGGGACGGCCAAGCGAACACCGGGGAGCTGTTTTTT
NA	TRBJ1-1	TRBV5-6	NA	CARGPGLLWGHGTEAFF	TGTGCCAGGGGCCCCGGCCTGCTCTGGGGGCACGGCACTGAAGCTTTCTTT
NA	TRBJ1-3	TRBV5-1	many	CASSSAPGLGNTIYF	TGCGCCAGCAGCTCAGCCCCAGGGCTGGGAAACACCATATATTTT
NA	TRBJ1-6	TRBV6-5	few	CASSYLLSYNSPLHF	TGTGCCAGCAGTTACCTCCTCTCCTATAATTCACCCCTCCACTTT
NA	TRBJ2-7	TRBV7-8	many	CASSSGRLYEQYF	TGTGCCAGCAGCTCGGGACGTTTATACGAGCAGTACTTC
TRBD2	TRBJ2-3	TRBV7-2	many	CASSVLGGGVSDTQYF	TGTGCCAGCAGCGTACTGGGGGGGGGGGTGTCAGATACGCAGTATTTT
NA	TRBJ2-5	TRBV18	many	CASSPQTGTQRQETQYF	TGTGCCAGCTCACCGCAAACAGGGACCCAAAGACAAGAGACCCAGTACTTC
NA	TRBJ1-3	TRBV4-2	many	CASSHTRDTMTGNTIYF	TGTGCCAGCAGCCACACCCGAGACACGATGACTGGAAACACCATATATTTT
NA	TRBJ1-5	TRBV4-3	few	CASSQDLGDQPQHF	TGCGCCAGCAGCCAAGATCTGGGGGATCAGCCCCAGCATTTT
TRBD2	TRBJ2-3	TRBV20-1	many	CSARDQGLDSDTQYF	TGCAGTGCTAGAGATCAGGGACTAGACTCAGATACGCAGTATTTT
NA	TRBJ1-4	TRBV5-1	many	CASSLEGMNEKLFF	TGCGCCAGCAGCTTGGAGGGGATGAATGAAAAACTGTTTTTT
NA	TRBJ1-6	TRBV2	NA	CASSDSGASPLHF	TGTGCCAGCAGTGACAGCGGCGCCTCACCCCTCCACTTT
NA	TRBJ2-7	TRBV7-8	many	CASSWDLTSEQYF	TGTGCCAGCAGCTGGGACCTTACTTCCGAGCAGTACTTC
TRBD2	TRBJ2-1	TRBV2	many	CASSERKAGGSYNEQFF	TGTGCCAGCAGTGAACGCAAGGCGGGAGGCTCCTACAATGAGCAGTTCTTC
NA	TRBJ1-1	TRBV29-1	few	CSVEAGWDTEAFF	TGCAGCGTTGAAGCAGGGTGGGACACTGAAGCTTTCTTT
TRBD2	TRBJ2-1	TRBV7-2	many	CASSSSGKDEQFF	TGTGCCAGCAGCTCTAGCGGAAAGGATGAGCAGTTCTTC
TRBD1	TRBJ2-1	TRBV5-1	NA	CASSSTGGYNEQFF	TGCGCCAGCAGCTCCACAGGGGGCTACAATGAGCAGTTCTTC
TRBD1	TRBJ2-2	TRBV7-6	many	CASRLTGGVDTGELFF	TGTGCCAGCAGGTTAACAGGGGGCGTAGACACCGGGGAGCTGTTTTTT